The clone carrying this TCR beta chain was observed a handful of times. Its antigen is currently unknown. These data belong to a study of neurological immune-mediated disorders. Study results and caveats: TCR-beta repertoires seemed private in all groups, with no expanded CDR3 amino acid sequences shared. The most TCR clonal expansion was seen in HTLV-1-associated myelopathy, whereas the least was seen in multiple sclerosis, below the level in healthy controls.

The cDNA came from 5'RACE with 10-nucleotide random UMIs. Using its own MiXCR run on the 5' RACE reads, TCRdb lists one record per CDR3 protein. Of over 45,000 distinct CDR3 sequences listed, roughly 24% are singletons. CDR3 size: 15 residues. Germline CDR1 and CDR2: SGDLS and YYNGEE. J gave up 7 bases and V 4 bases, and 8 bases lay outside the gene matches. This rearrangement joins TRBV9 to TRBJ2-2; 9 positions match TRBD1. The sequence derives from a woman aged 65 to 85 in good health. The sequenced sample consisted of PBMCs. CDR3 coding DNA: TGTGCCAGCAGCCCACAGACAGGGGGGATCGGGGAGCTGTTTTTT. Its protein is CASSPQTGGIGELFF.